The next 26 T cell receptor beta chains were all read from a single sample in a study of blood T cell repertoires in COVID-19. Produced via immunoSEQ multiplex PCR; TCRdb's table is partial and in-frame only. The table records some 270,000 clones, 84% of them present only once. The sample was peripheral blood. The receptors here all came from a person aged 70 to 85 with COVID-19, enrolled during active disease.

The genes are TRBV29-1 and TRBJ2-3; no clear D gene. The CDR3 spans 15 residues. V was shortened by 1 base and J by 0 bases, with 11 bases between the two germline ends. Looked up from germline, CDR1 is SQVTM and CDR2 is ANQGSEA. CDR3 loop: CSVEGAASSTDTQYF. CDR3 nucleotides: TGCAGCGTTGAAGGGGCAGCCTCTAGCACAGATACGCAGTATTTT.

The chain links TRBV9 to TRBJ1-2; no clear D. This CDR3 has 14 amino acids. Trimming shortened V by 0 bases and J by 7 bases, and 13 bases separated the two germline ends. CDR1 and CDR2 from the germline V gene are SGDLS and YYNGEE. CDR3 sequence reads: CASSVGPGEGGYTF. CDR3 in DNA: TGTGCCAGCAGCGTAGGTCCGGGTGAGGGTGGCTACACCTTC.

The CDR3 bases are TGTGCCAGCAGTTTACCAGGGGTCCCGTCGAGCACTGAAGCTTTCTTT. Translation: CASSLPGVPSSTEAFF. V gene TRBV28 combines with J gene TRBJ1-1; maybe TRBD1 (6 bases). Germline values: CDR1 MDHEN, CDR2 SYDVKM. This CDR3 spans 16 amino acids. Trimming shortened V by 2 bases and J by 4 bases, and 17 bases separated the two germline ends.

In this sample, this clone turned up once. The V gene is TRBV5-1, the J gene TRBJ1-4, with 8 nucleotides matching TRBD1. The CDR3 has 15 amino acids. The V gene end was trimmed by 0 bases and the J gene end by 2 bases; junction bases not matched to a gene: 0. Germline-derived CDR1 and CDR2 are SGHRS and YFSETQ. The CDR3 DNA reads TGCGCCAGCAGCTTGGGGGACAGGACTAATGAAAAACTGTTTTTT. Residues: CASSLGDRTNEKLFF.

This chain joins TRBV20-1 and TRBJ2-5; D call uncertain. This CDR3 has 11 residues. The V end was cut by 4 bases, the J end by 1 base, with 4 bases between. Germline CDR1 reads DFQATT; CDR2 reads SNEGSKA (reference sequence). In DNA, the CDR3 is TGCAGTGCTACTCGCCAAGAGACCCAGTACTTC. Translating gives CSATRQETQYF.

The chain uses TRBV29-1 and TRBJ1-3; D unresolved. Germline V gene lookup returns CDR1 SQVTM and CDR2 ANQGSEA. The V and J ends lost 3 bases and 3 bases respectively, with 15 bases between them. The CDR3 spans 15 residues. CDR3 coding DNA: TGCAGCGTTGATTTCTGGACGGAGGATGGAAACACCATATATTTT. Protein product: CSVDFWTEDGNTIYF.

The chain recombines TRBV2 with TRBJ2-7; possible D gene TRBD1, 5 bases. CDR1 is SNHLY, CDR2 FYNNEI, per germline. The CDR3 length is 14 residues. The V gene lost 6 bases and the J gene lost 0 bases, with 12 bases spanning the gap. CDR3 coding DNA: TGTGCCAGCAGCCAAAAGACAGTCTCCTACGAGCAGTACTTC. Protein: CASSQKTVSYEQYF. Drawing the rest from reference TRBV2 and TRBJ2-7, the complete variable domain is EPEVTQTPSHQVTQMGQEVILRCVPISNHLYFYWYRQILGQKVEFLVSFYNNEISEKSEIFDDQFSVERPDGSNFTLKIRSTKLEDSAMYFCASSQKTVSYEQYFGPGTRLTVT.

This clone has just one count. The chain has TRBV7-2 and TRBJ1-2, with 8 bases identical to TRBD1. Germline trimming cut 3 bases from V and 5 bases from J; bases unmatched to any gene: 11. This CDR3 is 16 amino acids long. The germline V gene encodes CDR1 SGHTA and CDR2 FQGNSA. DNA of the CDR3: TGTGCCAGCAGCTTTTACCGGGACAGGAGGAGTTATGGCTACACCTTC. Translated: CASSFYRDRRSYGYTF.

This chain uses TRBV19 with TRBJ1-5; the D is unclear. The ends were cut back, 7 bases at V and 0 bases at J, with 10 bases in the middle. The CDR3 runs 14 residues. Germline V CDR1 and CDR2: LNHDA, SQIVND (reference sequence). The CDR3 DNA is TGTGCCAGTACCCCCCCCTATAGCAATCAGCCCCAGCATTTT. As protein: CASTPPYSNQPQHF.

The V gene is TRBV5-1, the J gene TRBJ2-5, with D perhaps matching TRBD1 (5 bases). The CDR3 consists of 14 residues. The V gene's germline CDR1 is SGHRS and CDR2 YFSETQ. The ends were cut back, 0 bases at V and 5 bases at J, with 11 bases in the middle. The CDR3 protein is CASSLEGHMETQYF. DNA of the CDR3: TGCGCCAGCAGCTTGGAGGGGCACATGGAGACCCAGTACTTC.

This clone was counted only a few times. The V and J genes are TRBV24-1 and TRBJ2-7, with 9 bases matching TRBD2. This CDR3 is 15 amino acids long. Per the germline V gene, CDR1 is KGHDR and CDR2 is SFDVKD. After removal of 4 bases from V and 2 bases from J, the junction contained 5 bases not matched to a gene. CDR3 residues: CATSDPGTSTYEQYF. In DNA form, the CDR3 reads TGTGCCACCAGTGACCCCGGGACTAGCACCTACGAGCAGTACTTC.

The genes are TRBV6-2 or TRBV6-3 and TRBJ1-5; D is unclear. The V end was cut by 2 bases, the J end by 6 bases, with 14 bases between. Germline CDR1 reads MNHEY; CDR2 reads SVGEGT. CDR3 size: 15 residues. As DNA, the CDR3 is TGTGCCAGCAGTTACCTCCCCCTGCCGGGTCAGCCCCAGCATTTT. Protein: CASSYLPLPGQPQHF.

The chain recombines TRBV3-1 (or the pseudogene TRBV3-2) with TRBJ1-2; tentatively, D is TRBD1 (6 bases). The CDR3 sequence is 14 residues long. Trimming left V 6 bases short and J 0 bases short, with 11 bases between. Germline V gene data show CDR1 as LGHDT and CDR2 as YNNKEL (reference sequence). The CDR3 DNA reads TGTGCCAGCAGTACAGGGAGCTCTAACTATGGCTACACCTTC. Protein sequence: CASSTGSSNYGYTF.

The V and J genes are TRBV6-5 and TRBJ2-7; TRBD2 might be the D (6 bases). The CDR3 is made up of 14 amino acids. CDR1 and CDR2 from the germline V gene are MNHEY and SVGAGI. Trimming removed 3 bases at V and 0 bases at J, with 9 bases between. The CDR3 loop is CASSYAGSSYEQYF. CDR3 DNA: TGTGCCAGCAGTTATGCGGGAAGCTCCTACGAGCAGTACTTC.

This CDR3 reads CASTGGQGSGYTF. The CDR3 nucleotides read TGTGCCAGCACCGGGGGACAGGGGAGCGGCTACACCTTC. This chain joins TRBV28 and TRBJ1-2; the match to TRBD1 covers 10 bases. Per germline, CDR1 MDHEN and CDR2 SYDVKM. Trimming at V came to 7 bases and at J to 8 bases, leaving 7 bases not matched to a gene. The CDR3 extends over 13 amino acids.

The rearrangement links TRBV7-2 to TRBJ1-1; tentative D call: TRBD1 (5 bases). Between the trimmed V and J ends, which lost 4 bases and 1 base, there was a span of 10 bases. Germline lookup yields CDR1 SGHTA and CDR2 FQGNSA. The CDR3 loop spans 14 amino acids. CDR3 residues: CASSSTTGNTEAFF. Here the CDR3 DNA reads TGTGCCAGCAGCTCAACCACAGGGAACACTGAAGCTTTCTTT.

J is TRBJ1-6 and V is TRBV27; 11 positions match TRBD1. The CDR3 is made up of 15 amino acids. CDR1 is MNHEY and CDR2 is SMNVEV in the germline V gene (reference sequence). V dropped 4 bases and J dropped 7; count of bases not matched to a gene: 3. The CDR3 coding sequence is TGTGCCAGCAGTTGGACAGGGGGCTGGAATTCACCCCTCCACTTT. It is translated as CASSWTGGWNSPLHF.

The chain uses TRBV28 and TRBJ2-2; possible D gene TRBD1, 7 bases. Germline values: CDR1 MDHEN, CDR2 SYDVKM. This CDR3 contains 18 residues. The ends were cut back, 3 bases at V and 5 bases at J, with 22 bases in the middle. The CDR3 spells CASSFKLVGQGGTGELFF. The CDR3 DNA reads as TGTGCCAGCAGTTTCAAGTTGGTTGGTCAGGGGGGAACCGGGGAGCTGTTTTTT.

The chain uses TRBV5-1 and TRBJ2-1; possibly TRBD1 for D (6 bases). Per the germline V gene, CDR1 is SGHRS and CDR2 is YFSETQ. This CDR3 contains 15 residues. V was clipped by 0 bases and J by 2 bases, with 9 bases between them. CDR3 residues: CASSLGGTPYNEQFF. The CDR3 DNA sequence: TGCGCCAGCAGCTTGGGAGGGACACCCTACAATGAGCAGTTCTTC.

V is TRBV19 and J is TRBJ1-2; no firm D call. The germline CDR1 and CDR2 sequences are LNHDA and SQIVND (reference sequence). The CDR3 loop spans 17 amino acids. The V gene lost 3 bases and the J gene lost 0 bases, with 17 bases spanning the gap. The CDR3 coding sequence is TGTGCCAGTAGTATGGGCCCCTCGGACGGGGCTAACTATGGCTACACCTTC. It encodes CASSMGPSDGANYGYTF.

The genes are TRBV19 and TRBJ2-1; TRBD2 agrees at 12 bases. J lost 8 bases, V lost 4 bases, and 9 bases had no gene match. Germline loops: CDR1 LNHDA, CDR2 SQIVND (reference sequence). The CDR3 is 16 residues long. As DNA, the CDR3 is TGTGCCAGTAGTACTAGCGGGAGGGGAGGTGGGGATGAGCAGTTCTTC. Amino acid sequence: CASSTSGRGGGDEQFF.

The gene calls are TRBV12-3 or TRBV12-4 and TRBJ1-4; no clear D gene. V lost 6 bases and J 6 bases, leaving 11 bases between the germline ends. There are 13 residues in the CDR3. Written as DNA, the CDR3 is TGTGCCAGCAGGGTAGCCCCAGATGAAAAACTGTTTTTT. This gives the protein CASRVAPDEKLFF.

Only one count was recorded for this clone. The genes are TRBV9 and TRBJ1-3; D is undetermined. There are 14 residues in the CDR3. In germline, CDR1 is SGDLS, CDR2 YYNGEE. Trimming left V 4 bases short and J 5 bases short, with 13 bases between. CDR3 DNA sequence: TGTGCCAGCAGCATCGAGGGAGGCCGAAACACCATATATTTT. It encodes CASSIEGGRNTIYF.

The V call is TRBV7-2, the J call TRBJ2-2, with D possibly being TRBD1 (5 bases). CDR1 is SGHTA, CDR2 FQGNSA, per germline. This CDR3 spans 14 amino acids. Deletions cut 3 bases from V and 1 base from J, with 6 bases between. CDR3 protein: CASSFDRNTGELFF. CDR3 sequence (DNA): TGTGCCAGCAGCTTTGACAGGAACACCGGGGAGCTGTTTTTT.

The chain couples TRBV5-6 to TRBJ1-1; D not resolved. V dropped 2 bases and J dropped 5 bases, with 10 bases sitting between them. The CDR3 spans 13 residues. Germline CDR1 is SGHDT and CDR2 is YYEEEE. CDR3 loop: CASSFGGNTEAFF. The CDR3 nucleotides read TGTGCCAGCAGCTTTGGCGGGAATACTGAAGCTTTCTTT.

J is TRBJ1-5 and V is TRBV19; 7 bases line up with TRBD1. The CDR3 length is 12 residues. J lost 4 bases, V lost 11 bases, and 5 bases had no gene match. The V gene's germline CDR1 is LNHDA and CDR2 SQIVND (reference sequence). This CDR3 is CAQGQKNQPQHF. In DNA form, the CDR3 reads TGTGCCCAGGGACAGAAAAATCAGCCCCAGCATTTT.